Each of the 3 T cell receptor beta chains below was sequenced from the same sample in a study of identical twins. In TCRdb, the 5' RACE reads were re-called with MiXCR into one record per CDR3 protein. This repertoire shows 1,800,000 or so distinct CDR3 sequences, roughly 35% found once; its top ten account for around 0.3%. The sequenced sample was cord blood. These receptors were taken from a newborn girl in good health.

The sample holds many counts of this clonotype. The chain uses TRBV12-3 or TRBV12-4 and TRBJ2-7; 7 positions match TRBD2. The CDR3 consists of 15 residues. V trimming: 3 bases; J trimming: 4 bases; junction bases outside the gene matches: 9. CDR3 sequence reads: CASSFDYTGGYEQYF. The DNA of the CDR3 is TGTGCCAGCAGTTTTGATTATACGGGGGGTTACGAGCAGTACTTC.

V usage is TRBV29-1 and J usage is TRBJ2-7; D unresolved. V lost 8 bases and J lost 0, with 8 bases in between. The CDR3 contains 11 residues. The germline gives CDR1 SQVTM, CDR2 ANQGSEA. The CDR3 region has the DNA TGCAGCTACAGAAGCTCCTACGAGCAGTACTTC. This sequence encodes CSYRSSYEQYF.

This clonotype was picked up a small number of times. The gene calls are TRBV4-1 and TRBJ2-1; 10 nucleotides line up with TRBD2. Germline V lookup: CDR1 MGHRA, CDR2 YSYEKL. V dropped 2 bases and J dropped 6; count of bases not matched to a gene: 7. This CDR3 contains 16 residues. In DNA, the CDR3 is TGCGCCAGCAGCCAATCCCGGACTAGCGGCATCAATGAGCAGTTCTTC. Amino acids: CASSQSRTSGINEQFF.